This T cell receptor beta chain was recovered during a study of cytomegalovirus exposure and HLA in healthy donors. Across the study: Of all 400 or so donors who were genotyped, roughly 81% belonged to the Caucasian-associated ancestry cluster. Findings of the study overall: Most CMV-associated TCR beta chains appeared HLA-restricted in a later analysis. It was in a later analysis that TCR association rates were seen to vary by HLA locus, highest for DRB1 and lowest for HLA-C.

The PCR ran on 60 Vbeta and 13 Jbeta primers. The table came from immunoSEQ multiplex PCR; TCRdb's copy has only in-frame clones and leaves some out. Of under 200,000 clones listed, 84% are singletons. Worth noting for this clone: What it binds is unknown.

The CDR3 is 17 residues long. Germline CDR1 reads SGHRS; CDR2 reads YFSETQ. V dropped 0 bases and J dropped 5; count of bases not matched to a gene: 12. The TCR was taken from a man aged 45-65 years in good health and CMV-seropositive. The specimen was PBMCs. The V call is TRBV5-1, the J call TRBJ2-7; 9 positions agree with TRBD1. DNA of the CDR3: TGCGCCAGCAGCTTGGAAACCCCGGGACAGGGTCAAAACGAGCAGTACTTC. It yields the protein CASSLETPGQGQNEQYF.